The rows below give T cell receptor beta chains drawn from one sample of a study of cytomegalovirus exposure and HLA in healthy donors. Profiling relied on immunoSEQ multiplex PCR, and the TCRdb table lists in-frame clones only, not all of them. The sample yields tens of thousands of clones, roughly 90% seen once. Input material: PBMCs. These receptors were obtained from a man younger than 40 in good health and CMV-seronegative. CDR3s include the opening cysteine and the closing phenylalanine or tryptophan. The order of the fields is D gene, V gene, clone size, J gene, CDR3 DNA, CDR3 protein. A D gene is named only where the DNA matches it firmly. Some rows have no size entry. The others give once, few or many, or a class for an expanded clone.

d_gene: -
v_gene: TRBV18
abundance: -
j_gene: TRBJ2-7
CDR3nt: TGTGCCAGCTCACGCGGAAAAACTTACGAGCAGTACTTC
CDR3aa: CASSRGKTYEQYF

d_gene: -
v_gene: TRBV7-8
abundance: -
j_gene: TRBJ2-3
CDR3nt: TGTGCCAGCAGCTTAGGGCTGACTAGTCGGGTGGCAGGGCAGCAGTATTTT
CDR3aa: CASSLGLTSRVAGQQYF

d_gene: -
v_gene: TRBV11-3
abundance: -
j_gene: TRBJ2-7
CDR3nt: TGTGCCAGCAGCTTCACAGGGACCGAGCAGTACTTC
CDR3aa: CASSFTGTEQYF

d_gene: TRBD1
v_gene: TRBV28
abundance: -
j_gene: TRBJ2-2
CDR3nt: TGTGCCGCTAGGACAGGAAACACCGGGGAGCTGTTTTTT
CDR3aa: CAARTGNTGELFF

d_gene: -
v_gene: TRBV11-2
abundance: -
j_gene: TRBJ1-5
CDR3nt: TGTGCCAGCAGACGTAGCGGGGGGAAAAGCAATCAGCCCCAGCATTTT
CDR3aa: CASRRSGGKSNQPQHF

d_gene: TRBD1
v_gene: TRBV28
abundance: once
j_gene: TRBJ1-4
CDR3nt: TGTGCCAGCATTCCCCTAGGCCGAGGACAGGGAGTGGAAAAACTGTTTTTT
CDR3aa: CASIPLGRGQGVEKLFF

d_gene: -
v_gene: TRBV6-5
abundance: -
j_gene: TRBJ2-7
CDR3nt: TGTGCCAGCAGTTACTCGAGGACAAGAACCTACGAGCAGTACTTC
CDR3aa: CASSYSRTRTYEQYF

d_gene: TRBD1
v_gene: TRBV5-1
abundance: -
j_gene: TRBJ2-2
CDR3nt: TGCGCCAGCAGCTTCGAGGGGGCGCCCGGCGGGGAGCTGTTTTTT
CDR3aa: CASSFEGAPGGELFF

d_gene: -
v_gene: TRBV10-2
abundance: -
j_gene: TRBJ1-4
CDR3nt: TGCGCCAGCAGTGAGACGTCTGGCAGATTTGTAGAAAAACTGTTTTTT
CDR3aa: CASSETSGRFVEKLFF

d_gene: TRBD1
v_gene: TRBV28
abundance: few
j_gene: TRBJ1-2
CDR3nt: TGTGCCAGCATTAATCAACAGGGGTTATATGGCTACACCTTC
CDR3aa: CASINQQGLYGYTF

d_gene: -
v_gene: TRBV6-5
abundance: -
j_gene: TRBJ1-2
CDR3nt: TGTGCCAGCAGGATGGATGGGGTACGGGGAGGCTACACCTTC
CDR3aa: CASRMDGVRGGYTF

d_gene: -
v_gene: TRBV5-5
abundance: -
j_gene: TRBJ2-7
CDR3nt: TGTGCCAGCAGCGTACACCGGGACAACTACGAGCAGTACTTC
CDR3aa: CASSVHRDNYEQYF

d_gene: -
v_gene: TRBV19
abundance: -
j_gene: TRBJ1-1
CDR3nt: TGTGCCAGTAGTATCGGGGTATACGAGAACACTGAAGCTTTCTTT
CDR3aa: CASSIGVYENTEAFF

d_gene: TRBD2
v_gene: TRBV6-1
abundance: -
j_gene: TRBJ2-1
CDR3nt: TGTGCCAGCAGTGACCCCGGACTAGCGGAGGGGAATGAGCAGTTCTTC
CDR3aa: CASSDPGLAEGNEQFF

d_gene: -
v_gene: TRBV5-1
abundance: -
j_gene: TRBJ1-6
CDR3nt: TGCGCCAGCAGCTTGGAAGGACAAGAGAATTCACCCCTCCACTTT
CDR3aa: CASSLEGQENSPLHF

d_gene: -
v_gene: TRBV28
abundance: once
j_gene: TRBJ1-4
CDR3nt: TGTGCCAGCACCGCCCCCACGGGGGGCGCGAGTGAAAAACTGTTTTTT
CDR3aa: CASTAPTGGASEKLFF